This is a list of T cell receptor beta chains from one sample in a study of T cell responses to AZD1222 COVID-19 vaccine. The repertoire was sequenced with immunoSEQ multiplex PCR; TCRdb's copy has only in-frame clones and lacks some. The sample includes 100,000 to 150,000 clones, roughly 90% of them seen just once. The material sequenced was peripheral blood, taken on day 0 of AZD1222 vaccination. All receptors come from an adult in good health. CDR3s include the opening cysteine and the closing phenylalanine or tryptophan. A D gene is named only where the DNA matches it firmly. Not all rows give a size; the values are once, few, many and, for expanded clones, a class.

CDR3 DNA: TGTGCCAGCGGGTACAGCGGCACAGATACGCAGTATTTT
CDR3 protein: CASGYSGTDTQYF
J gene: TRBJ2-3
clone size: NA
V gene: TRBV28
D gene: NA

CDR3 DNA: TGTGCCAGCAGCTTAGACAGCGGGGATTACAATGAGCAGTTCTTC
CDR3 protein: CASSLDSGDYNEQFF
J gene: TRBJ2-1
clone size: NA
V gene: TRBV7-2
D gene: TRBD2

CDR3 DNA: TGTGCCAGTAGTATAACCAGGGAAGAGACCCAGTACTTC
CDR3 protein: CASSITREETQYF
J gene: TRBJ2-5
clone size: NA
V gene: TRBV19
D gene: NA

CDR3 DNA: TGTGCCACCAGCAGAGACCAAGGGGGGATCTATGGCTACACCTTC
CDR3 protein: CATSRDQGGIYGYTF
J gene: TRBJ1-2
clone size: NA
V gene: TRBV15
D gene: NA

CDR3 DNA: TGTGCCAGCAGCCCCTCCGTAGGGACTAGCTCCTACGAGCAGTACTTC
CDR3 protein: CASSPSVGTSSYEQYF
J gene: TRBJ2-7
clone size: NA
V gene: TRBV14
D gene: TRBD2

CDR3 DNA: TGTGCCAGTAGCCAGCGGGACACGGGGATAATAGGGGTAGAGGAGCAGTACTTC
CDR3 protein: CASSQRDTGIIGVEEQYF
J gene: TRBJ2-7
clone size: NA
V gene: TRBV19
D gene: NA

CDR3 DNA: TGTGCCAGCAGTCCAACAGGTAGAAGCAATCAGCCCCAGCATTTT
CDR3 protein: CASSPTGRSNQPQHF
J gene: TRBJ1-5
clone size: NA
V gene: TRBV5-5
D gene: NA

CDR3 DNA: TGTGCCAGCAGCCCAAGACTAGCGGGAGGGAATGAGCAGTTCTTC
CDR3 protein: CASSPRLAGGNEQFF
J gene: TRBJ2-1
clone size: NA
V gene: TRBV7-9
D gene: TRBD2

CDR3 DNA: TGTGCCAGCAGTTATTATGGGGGCGGGGAGCTGTTTTTT
CDR3 protein: CASSYYGGGELFF
J gene: TRBJ2-2
clone size: NA
V gene: TRBV12-3/TRBV12-4
D gene: NA

CDR3 DNA: TGTGCCAGCAGCTTAGGGGGACACCCCCCGTTCCCCGAGCAGTACTTC
CDR3 protein: CASSLGGHPPFPEQYF
J gene: TRBJ2-7
clone size: NA
V gene: TRBV13
D gene: NA

CDR3 DNA: TGCGCCAGCAGCCTCCGGGAGGTTCGCTACGAGCAGTACTTC
CDR3 protein: CASSLREVRYEQYF
J gene: TRBJ2-7
clone size: NA
V gene: TRBV5-1
D gene: TRBD2

CDR3 DNA: TGTGCCAGCAGTAAGGGATTTTACGAGCAGTACTTC
CDR3 protein: CASSKGFYEQYF
J gene: TRBJ2-7
clone size: NA
V gene: TRBV14
D gene: NA

CDR3 DNA: TGTGCCAGCAGCTTAGTCGACGGCAATCAGCCCCAGCATTTT
CDR3 protein: CASSLVDGNQPQHF
J gene: TRBJ1-5
clone size: NA
V gene: TRBV7-2
D gene: NA

CDR3 DNA: TGTGCCAGCAGTCATCCCCTGCAGGGGGACACTGAAGCTTTCTTT
CDR3 protein: CASSHPLQGDTEAFF
J gene: TRBJ1-1
clone size: NA
V gene: TRBV5-6
D gene: TRBD1

CDR3 DNA: TGCAGCGTACGCCCGGGACAGTCTAATGAAAAACTGTTTTTT
CDR3 protein: CSVRPGQSNEKLFF
J gene: TRBJ1-4
clone size: NA
V gene: TRBV29-1
D gene: TRBD1

CDR3 DNA: TGTGCCAGCAGTTTACCCCGGACAGTCTATGGCTACACCTTC
CDR3 protein: CASSLPRTVYGYTF
J gene: TRBJ1-2
clone size: few
V gene: TRBV28
D gene: NA

CDR3 DNA: TGTGCCAGCAGTCCGTCTACAGGGGCCTCCCTCCACTTT
CDR3 protein: CASSPSTGASLHF
J gene: TRBJ1-6
clone size: NA
V gene: TRBV5-6
D gene: TRBD1

CDR3 DNA: TGTGCCAGCAGCCCTGTGAGTAAGTCCACCGGGGAGCTGTTTTTT
CDR3 protein: CASSPVSKSTGELFF
J gene: TRBJ2-2
clone size: NA
V gene: TRBV9
D gene: NA

CDR3 DNA: TGCGCCAGCAGCCAAGTGGGAGGCACCGGGGAGCTGTTTTTT
CDR3 protein: CASSQVGGTGELFF
J gene: TRBJ2-2
clone size: few
V gene: TRBV4-1
D gene: NA

CDR3 DNA: TGTGCCAGCAGTCCCGACAGGGTGAATCAGCCCCAGCATTTT
CDR3 protein: CASSPDRVNQPQHF
J gene: TRBJ1-5
clone size: NA
V gene: TRBV27
D gene: TRBD1

CDR3 DNA: TGTGCCAGCAGCCCGACAGTTGACTCCTATAATTCACCCCTCCACTTT
CDR3 protein: CASSPTVDSYNSPLHF
J gene: TRBJ1-6
clone size: NA
V gene: TRBV5-4
D gene: NA

CDR3 DNA: TGTGCCAGCAGCTTTGGCAGGGGAACTGAAGCTTTCTTT
CDR3 protein: CASSFGRGTEAFF
J gene: TRBJ1-1
clone size: NA
V gene: TRBV5-8
D gene: NA

CDR3 DNA: TGTGCCAGCAGCTTCAACGGACAGGGGGCTGGAAACACCATATATTTT
CDR3 protein: CASSFNGQGAGNTIYF
J gene: TRBJ1-3
clone size: few
V gene: TRBV7-3
D gene: TRBD1

CDR3 DNA: TGTGCCAGCAGCCCAAGGACAGGGACTGGAAACACCATATATTTT
CDR3 protein: CASSPRTGTGNTIYF
J gene: TRBJ1-3
clone size: NA
V gene: TRBV7-9
D gene: TRBD1

CDR3 DNA: TGTGCCACCAGCGGTACAGAATACTATGGCTACACCTTC
CDR3 protein: CATSGTEYYGYTF
J gene: TRBJ1-2
clone size: NA
V gene: TRBV24-1
D gene: NA

CDR3 DNA: TGTGCCAGCAGCTTGGCGGGAGGATACAATGAGCAGTTCTTC
CDR3 protein: CASSLAGGYNEQFF
J gene: TRBJ2-1
clone size: NA
V gene: TRBV7-8
D gene: TRBD2

CDR3 DNA: TGTGCCACTCTCCCGGGGGCGAGCAACACTGAAGCTTTCTTT
CDR3 protein: CATLPGASNTEAFF
J gene: TRBJ1-1
clone size: NA
V gene: TRBV19
D gene: NA

CDR3 DNA: TGTGCCAGCAGCTTAGCCCACGGGACAAGGAACACCGGGGAGCTGTTTTTT
CDR3 protein: CASSLAHGTRNTGELFF
J gene: TRBJ2-2
clone size: once
V gene: TRBV7-2
D gene: NA

CDR3 DNA: TGTGCCAGCAGCCCCCCGGGTGCGGACAGGTACGAGCAGTACTTC
CDR3 protein: CASSPPGADRYEQYF
J gene: TRBJ2-7
clone size: NA
V gene: TRBV5-4
D gene: TRBD1

CDR3 DNA: TGTGCCAGCTCACCAAGGAGGGGGCCCCTTGTTGCTAATGGCTACACCTTC
CDR3 protein: CASSPRRGPLVANGYTF
J gene: TRBJ1-2
clone size: NA
V gene: TRBV18
D gene: TRBD1

CDR3 DNA: TGCGCCAGCTCCGGGACAGGCGGGGACTATAATTCACCCCTCCACTTT
CDR3 protein: CASSGTGGDYNSPLHF
J gene: TRBJ1-6
clone size: NA
V gene: TRBV5-1
D gene: TRBD1

CDR3 DNA: TGTGCCAGCAGCTTAGAAGCAGGCTATGGCTACACCTTC
CDR3 protein: CASSLEAGYGYTF
J gene: TRBJ1-2
clone size: NA
V gene: TRBV7-9
D gene: NA

CDR3 DNA: TGTGCCATCGCCCGGCGGGAGGGCTCAGATACGCAGTATTTT
CDR3 protein: CAIARREGSDTQYF
J gene: TRBJ2-3
clone size: NA
V gene: TRBV11-1
D gene: TRBD2